This T cell receptor beta chain came from a study of blood T cell repertoires in COVID-19. Study as a whole: Both acute and convalescent COVID-19 samples were obtained from the United States, Italy and Spain.

Only in-frame clones appear in the TCRdb table, and some are missing; sequencing was by immunoSEQ multiplex PCR. The sample lists about 130,000 clones, around 80% occurring once. Germline-derived CDR1 and CDR2 are MDHEN and SYDVKM. The V and J ends lost 6 bases and 5 bases, in that order; junction bases with no gene match: 4. This CDR3 has 14 residues. V usage is TRBV28 and J usage is TRBJ1-4, with 9 bases matching TRBD1. The clonotype comes from a man between 65 and 85 years old with acute or convalescent COVID-19. The sequenced sample consisted of peripheral blood. CDR3 amino acids: CASRSGTGNEKLFF. The CDR3 DNA follows: TGTGCCAGCAGGTCCGGGACAGGGAATGAAAAACTGTTTTTT.